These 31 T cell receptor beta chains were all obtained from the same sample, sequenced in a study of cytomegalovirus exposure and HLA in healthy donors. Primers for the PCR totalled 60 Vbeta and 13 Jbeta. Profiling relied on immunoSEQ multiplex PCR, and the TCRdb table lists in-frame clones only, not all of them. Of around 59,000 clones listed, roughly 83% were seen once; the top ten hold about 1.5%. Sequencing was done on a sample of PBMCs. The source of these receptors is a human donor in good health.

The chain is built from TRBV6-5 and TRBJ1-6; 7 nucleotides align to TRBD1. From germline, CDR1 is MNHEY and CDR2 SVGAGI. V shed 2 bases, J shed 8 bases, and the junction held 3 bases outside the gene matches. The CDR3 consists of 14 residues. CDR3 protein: CASSYRGRDSPLHF. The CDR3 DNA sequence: TGTGCCAGCAGTTACAGGGGGCGGGATTCACCCCTCCACTTT.

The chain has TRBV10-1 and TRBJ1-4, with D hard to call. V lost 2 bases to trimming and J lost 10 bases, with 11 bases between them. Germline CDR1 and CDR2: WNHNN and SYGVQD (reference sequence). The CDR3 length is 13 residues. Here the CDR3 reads CASSEPSGGKLFF. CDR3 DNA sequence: TGCGCCAGCAGTGAGCCGAGTGGCGGAAAACTGTTTTTT.

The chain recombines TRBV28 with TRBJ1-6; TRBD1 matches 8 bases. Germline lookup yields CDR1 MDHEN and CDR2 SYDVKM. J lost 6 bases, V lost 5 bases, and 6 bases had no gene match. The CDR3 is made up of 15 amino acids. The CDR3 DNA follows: TGTGCCAGCAGTGGAGGACAGGGTTTTAATTCACCCCTCCACTTT. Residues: CASSGGQGFNSPLHF.

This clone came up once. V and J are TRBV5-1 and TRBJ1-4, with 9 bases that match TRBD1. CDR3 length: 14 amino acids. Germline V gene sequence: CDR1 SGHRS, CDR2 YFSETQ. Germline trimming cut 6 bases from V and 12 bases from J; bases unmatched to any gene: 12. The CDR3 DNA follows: TGCGCCAGCATGACCGGGACAGGGACATCGGAACTGTTTTTT. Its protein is CASMTGTGTSELFF.

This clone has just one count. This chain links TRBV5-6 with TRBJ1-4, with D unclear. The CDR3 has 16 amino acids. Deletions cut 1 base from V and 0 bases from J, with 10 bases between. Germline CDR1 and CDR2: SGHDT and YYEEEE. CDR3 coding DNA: TGTGCCAGCAGCTTGTATCCGAGCCCAACTAATGAAAAACTGTTTTTT. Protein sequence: CASSLYPSPTNEKLFF.

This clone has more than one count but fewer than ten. The CDR3 DNA reads TGTGCCAGCAGGGACAGGGATAACTATGGCTACACCTTC. This gives the protein CASRDRDNYGYTF. The chain carries TRBV5-4 and TRBJ1-2; TRBD1 aligns across 8 bases. This CDR3 has 13 residues. Germline-derived CDR1 and CDR2 are SGHNT and YYREEE (reference sequence). The ends lost 5 bases at V and 1 base at J; junction bases unmatched: 1.

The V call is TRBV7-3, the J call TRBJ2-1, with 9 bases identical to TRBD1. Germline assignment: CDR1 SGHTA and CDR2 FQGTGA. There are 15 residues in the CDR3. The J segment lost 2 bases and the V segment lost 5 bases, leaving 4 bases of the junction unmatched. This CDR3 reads CASSARDRAYNEQFF. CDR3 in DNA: TGTGCCAGCAGCGCACGGGACAGGGCCTACAATGAGCAGTTCTTC.

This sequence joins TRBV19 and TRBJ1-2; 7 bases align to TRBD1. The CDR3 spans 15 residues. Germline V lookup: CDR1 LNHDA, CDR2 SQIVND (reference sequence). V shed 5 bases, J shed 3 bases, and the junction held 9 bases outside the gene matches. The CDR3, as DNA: TGTGCCAGTAGTCCGAACGGACAGGCCGACTATGGCTACACCTTC. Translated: CASSPNGQADYGYTF.

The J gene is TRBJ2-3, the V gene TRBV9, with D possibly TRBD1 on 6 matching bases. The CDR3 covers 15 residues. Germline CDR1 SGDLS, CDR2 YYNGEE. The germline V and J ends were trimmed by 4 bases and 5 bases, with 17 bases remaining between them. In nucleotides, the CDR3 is TGTGCCAGCAGCCAGGGGCCTTTTCATGTAGATACGCAGTATTTT. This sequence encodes CASSQGPFHVDTQYF.

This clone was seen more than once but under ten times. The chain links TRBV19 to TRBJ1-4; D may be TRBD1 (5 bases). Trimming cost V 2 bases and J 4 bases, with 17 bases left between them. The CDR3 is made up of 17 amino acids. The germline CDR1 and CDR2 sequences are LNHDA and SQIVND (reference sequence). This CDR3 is CASSIRGLGPINEKLFF. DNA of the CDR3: TGTGCCAGTAGTATAAGGGGCCTGGGGCCAATTAATGAAAAACTGTTTTTT.

The CDR3 coding sequence is TGCGCCAGCAGCCAGGGACAGAGCCCAATTAGCAACAATGAGCAGTTCTTC. Translating it yields CASSQGQSPISNNEQFF. The rearrangement joins TRBV4-3 to TRBJ2-1, with 7 bases aligning to TRBD1. V lost 3 bases and J lost 5; bases outside the gene matches: 13. The CDR3 contains 17 residues. CDR1 is LGHNA and CDR2 is YSLEER in the germline V gene.

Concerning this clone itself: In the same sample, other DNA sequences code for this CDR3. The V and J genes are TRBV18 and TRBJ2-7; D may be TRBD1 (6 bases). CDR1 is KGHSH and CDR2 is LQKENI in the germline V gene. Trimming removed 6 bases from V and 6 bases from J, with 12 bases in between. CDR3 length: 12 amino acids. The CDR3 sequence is CASSATGSEQYF. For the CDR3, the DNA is TGTGCCAGCTCGGCGACAGGATCCGAGCAGTACTTC.

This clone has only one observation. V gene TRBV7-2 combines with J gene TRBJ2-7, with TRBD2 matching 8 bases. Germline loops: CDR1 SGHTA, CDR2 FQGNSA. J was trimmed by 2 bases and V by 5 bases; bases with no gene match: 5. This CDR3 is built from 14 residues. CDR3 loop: CASSQTSAPYEQYF. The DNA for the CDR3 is TGTGCCAGCAGCCAGACTAGCGCCCCCTACGAGCAGTACTTC. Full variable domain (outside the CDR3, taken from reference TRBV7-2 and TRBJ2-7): GAGVSQSPSNKVTEKGKDVELRCDPISGHTALYWYRQSLGQGLEFLIYFQGNSAPDKSGLPSDRFSAERTGGSVSTLTIQRTQQEDSAVYLCASSQTSAPYEQYFGPGTRLTVT.

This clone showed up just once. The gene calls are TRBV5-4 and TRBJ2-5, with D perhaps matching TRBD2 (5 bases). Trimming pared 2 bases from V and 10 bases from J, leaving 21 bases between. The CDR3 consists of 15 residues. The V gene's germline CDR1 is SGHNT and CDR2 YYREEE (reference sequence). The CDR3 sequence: CASSFELGVGEVQYF. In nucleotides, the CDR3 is TGTGCCAGCAGCTTCGAACTCGGGGTTGGTGAGGTCCAGTACTTC.

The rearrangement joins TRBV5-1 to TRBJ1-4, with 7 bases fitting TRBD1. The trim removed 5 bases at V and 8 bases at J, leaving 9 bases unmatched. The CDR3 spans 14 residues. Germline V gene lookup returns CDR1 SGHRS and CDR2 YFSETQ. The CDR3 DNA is TGCGCCAGCAGACCGGAGGGGGCGCAGGAAAAACTGTTTTTT. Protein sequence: CASRPEGAQEKLFF.

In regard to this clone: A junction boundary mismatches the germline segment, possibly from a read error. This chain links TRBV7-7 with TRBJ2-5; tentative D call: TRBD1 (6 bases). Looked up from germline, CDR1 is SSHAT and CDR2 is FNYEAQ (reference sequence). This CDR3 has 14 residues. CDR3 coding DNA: TGTGCTAGCAGCCCGACAGGATTCCAAGAGACCCAGTACTTC. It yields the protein CASSPTGFQETQYF.

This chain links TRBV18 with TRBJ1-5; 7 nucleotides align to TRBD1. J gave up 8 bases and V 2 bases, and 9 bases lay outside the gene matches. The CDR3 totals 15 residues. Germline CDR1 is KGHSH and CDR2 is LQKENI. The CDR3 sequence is CASSPRAPGGEPQHF. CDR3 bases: TGTGCCAGCTCACCAAGGGCTCCAGGGGGAGAGCCCCAGCATTTT.

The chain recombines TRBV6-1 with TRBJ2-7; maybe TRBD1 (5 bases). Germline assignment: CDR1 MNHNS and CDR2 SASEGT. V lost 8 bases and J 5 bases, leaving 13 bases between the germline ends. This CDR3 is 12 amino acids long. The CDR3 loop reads CASGRVLDEQYF. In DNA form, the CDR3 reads TGTGCCAGCGGCAGGGTTCTAGACGAGCAGTACTTC.

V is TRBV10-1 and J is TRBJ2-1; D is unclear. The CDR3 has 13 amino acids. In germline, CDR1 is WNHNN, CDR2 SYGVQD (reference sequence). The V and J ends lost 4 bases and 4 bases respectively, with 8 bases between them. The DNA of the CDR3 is TGCGCCAGCAGTGGGCAGAAATACAATGAGCAGTTCTTC. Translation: CASSGQKYNEQFF.

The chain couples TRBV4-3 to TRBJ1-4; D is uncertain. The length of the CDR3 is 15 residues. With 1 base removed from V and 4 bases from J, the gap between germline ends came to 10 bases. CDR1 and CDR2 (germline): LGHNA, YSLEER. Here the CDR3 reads CASSQVYAINEKLFF. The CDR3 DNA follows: TGCGCCAGCAGCCAAGTCTACGCTATTAATGAAAAACTGTTTTTT.

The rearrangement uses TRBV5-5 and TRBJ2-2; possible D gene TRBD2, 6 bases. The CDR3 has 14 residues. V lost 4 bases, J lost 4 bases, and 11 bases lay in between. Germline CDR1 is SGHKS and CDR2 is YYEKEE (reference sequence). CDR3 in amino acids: CASSTLGGTGELFF. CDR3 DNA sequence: TGTGCCAGCAGCACGCTCGGGGGCACCGGGGAGCTGTTTTTT.

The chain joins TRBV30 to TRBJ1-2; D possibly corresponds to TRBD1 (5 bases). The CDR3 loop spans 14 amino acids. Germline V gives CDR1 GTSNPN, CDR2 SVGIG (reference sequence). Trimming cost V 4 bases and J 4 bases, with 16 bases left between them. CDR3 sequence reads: CAWKGWASFYGYTF. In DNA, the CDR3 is TGTGCCTGGAAGGGGTGGGCGTCCTTCTATGGCTACACCTTC.

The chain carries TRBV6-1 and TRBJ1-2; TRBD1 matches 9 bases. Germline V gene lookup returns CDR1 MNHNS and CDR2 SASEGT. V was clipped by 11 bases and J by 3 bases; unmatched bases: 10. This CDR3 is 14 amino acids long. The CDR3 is CAGRTGARDYGYTF. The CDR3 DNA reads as TGTGCCGGACGGACAGGGGCCCGGGACTATGGCTACACCTTC.

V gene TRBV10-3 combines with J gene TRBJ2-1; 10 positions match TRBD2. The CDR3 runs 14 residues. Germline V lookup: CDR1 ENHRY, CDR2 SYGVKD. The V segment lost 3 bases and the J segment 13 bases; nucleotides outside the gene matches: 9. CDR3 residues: CAISDPTSGPHQFF. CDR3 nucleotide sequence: TGTGCCATCAGTGACCCGACTAGCGGGCCACACCAGTTCTTC.

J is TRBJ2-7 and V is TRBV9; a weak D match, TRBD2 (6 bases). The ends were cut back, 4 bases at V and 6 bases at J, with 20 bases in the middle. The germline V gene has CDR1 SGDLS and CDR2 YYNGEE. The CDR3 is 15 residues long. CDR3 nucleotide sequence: TGTGCCAGCAGCCCCATTCCGGGACTCCCTAGCGAGCAGTACTTC. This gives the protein CASSPIPGLPSEQYF.

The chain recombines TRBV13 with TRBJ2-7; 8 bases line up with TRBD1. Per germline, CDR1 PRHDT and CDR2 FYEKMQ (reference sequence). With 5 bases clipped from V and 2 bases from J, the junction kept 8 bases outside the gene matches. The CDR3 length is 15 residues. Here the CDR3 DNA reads TGTGCCAGCAGCGCAGAAGGGACAGGAACCTACGAGCAGTACTTC. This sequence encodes CASSAEGTGTYEQYF.

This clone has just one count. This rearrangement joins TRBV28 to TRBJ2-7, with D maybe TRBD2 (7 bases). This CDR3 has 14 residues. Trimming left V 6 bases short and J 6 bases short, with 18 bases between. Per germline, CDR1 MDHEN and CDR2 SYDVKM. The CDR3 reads CASSVVGGALEQYF. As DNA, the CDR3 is TGTGCCAGCAGCGTTGTTGGGGGGGCACTCGAGCAGTACTTC.

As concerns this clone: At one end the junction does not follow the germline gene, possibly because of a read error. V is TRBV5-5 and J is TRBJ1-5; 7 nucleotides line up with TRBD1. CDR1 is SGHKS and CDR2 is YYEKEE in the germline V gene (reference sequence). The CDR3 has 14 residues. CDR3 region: CASSLGGGDQPQHF. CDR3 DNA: TGTGCCAGTAGCTTGGGAGGGGGCGATCAGCCCCAGCATTTT.

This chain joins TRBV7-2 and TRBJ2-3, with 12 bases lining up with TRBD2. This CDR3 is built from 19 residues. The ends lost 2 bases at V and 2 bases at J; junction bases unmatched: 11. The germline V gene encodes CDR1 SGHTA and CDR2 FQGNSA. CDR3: CASSLRSTSGRGITDTQYF. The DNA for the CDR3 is TGTGCCAGCAGCTTAAGGTCGACTAGCGGGAGAGGGATCACAGATACGCAGTATTTT.

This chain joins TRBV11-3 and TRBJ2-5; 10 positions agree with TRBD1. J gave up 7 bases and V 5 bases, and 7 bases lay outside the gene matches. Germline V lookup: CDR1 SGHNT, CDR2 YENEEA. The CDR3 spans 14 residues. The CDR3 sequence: CASSKDRGYGTQYF. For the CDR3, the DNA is TGTGCCAGCAGCAAGGACAGGGGGTATGGGACCCAGTACTTC. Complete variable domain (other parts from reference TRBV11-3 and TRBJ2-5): EAGVVQSPRYKIIEKKQPVAFWCNPISGHNTLYWYLQNLGQGPELLIRYENEEAVDDSQLPKDRFSAERLKGVDSTLKIQPAELGDSAVYLCASSKDRGYGTQYFGPGTRLLVL.

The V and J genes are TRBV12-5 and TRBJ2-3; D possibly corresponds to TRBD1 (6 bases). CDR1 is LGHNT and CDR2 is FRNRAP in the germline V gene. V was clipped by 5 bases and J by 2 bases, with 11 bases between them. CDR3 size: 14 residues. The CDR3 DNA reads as TGTGCTAGTGGTGCAGACAGGTTCACAGATACGCAGTATTTT. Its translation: CASGADRFTDTQYF.